This TCR beta chain was found in a study of blood T cell repertoires in COVID-19. In the study overall: Samples representing acute and convalescent COVID-19 were sourced from the United States, Italy and Spain. PBMCs, B-cell-depleted T cells, or T cells were the source of the cDNA or gDNA that made up the material.

CDR3 length: 16 residues. Germline V gene data show CDR1 as SNHLY and CDR2 as FYNNEI. V was cut by 2 bases and J by 5 bases, with 16 bases left in between. Original methodology: From reference gene primer amplification, estimates of nucleated cell counts were derived. Generated by immunoSEQ multiplex PCR, the TCRdb table keeps only in-frame clones and is missing some. V and J calls plus clone size are reproduced from that table; the DNA served to infer D and trimming. The sample shows around 220,000 clones, roughly 87% of them seen only once. This TCR was recovered from a man in his forties or fifties with active or convalescent COVID-19. The sequenced sample was peripheral blood. V gene TRBV2 combines with J gene TRBJ1-5; TRBD1 is a possible D gene (6 bases). The CDR3 DNA sequence: TGTGCCAGCAGTGAAAGCGCAGGGGTGGGGGATCAGCCCCAGCATTTT. Protein: CASSESAGVGDQPQHF.